This paragraph covers one T cell receptor beta chain sequence. This clonotype turned up a few times. The clone's antigen remains unknown. Base qualities are missing; no much larger clone stands one base away. The donors were some 39 Caucasian individuals from Russia, aged roughly 6 to 90 years, who were systemically healthy. Each donor gave 8 to 10 milliliters of peripheral blood, collected into EDTA-treated Vacutainer tubes. Ficoll-Paque density-gradient centrifugation was used to isolate PBMCs, with at least 6.5 million per sample. Total RNA was extracted from PBMCs with Trizol reagent, with at least 6 micrograms obtained per sample. The percentages of naive CD45RAhigh/CD27high T cells were determined by flow cytometry on a PBMC aliquot from every donor. CDR1 and CDR2, looked up from the germline V gene (reference sequence), are SGHNT and YYREEE. Relative to germline, V is missing 0 bases and J is missing 3 bases, with 4 bases of the junction outside any gene match. The CDR3 has 16 amino acids, counting the end cysteine and phenylalanine. Of all the DNA, just the CDR3 is kept, 48 bases in frame from base 1.

These data belong to a study of blood T cells in healthy people across ages (dated by TCRdb to 2015 to 2017). Concerning the study at large: Template switching captured roughly one uniquely barcoded TCR beta cDNA molecule per two T cells in model experiments. Using deep sequencing normalized with unique cDNA molecular identifiers, the study measured how TCR beta repertoire diversity changes with age. The donors were divided into four age groups: young (average approximately 15 years), middle-aged (about 39), aged (about 60) and long-lived (roughly 82). Donors of different ages were randomly distributed across sequencing lanes to avoid experimental bias. Using the same blood draw, the study looked at two additional independent replicas of 1 million unique cDNA reads for two donors, one aged 18 to 30 and the other aged 80 or older.

The library was generated by 5' RACE. Instrument used: Illumina HiSeq 2500. A second PCR of about 7 to 12 cycles was run with a J-beta primer mix and a sample-barcoded 5' primer. A template-switch 5' adaptor carrying 12 random nucleotides introduced a unique molecular identifier onto each TCR beta cDNA molecule. At least 2.5 million CDR3-containing paired-end reads were obtained from each sample. All of the RNA was converted into first-strand cDNA using the Mint cDNA synthesis kit, with a TRBC-specific oligonucleotide serving as the primer. Following uracil-DNA glycosylase treatment, a first 18-cycle PCR with universal primers M1SS and BC2_uni_R was performed on all cDNA. In the authors' own workflow: For normalization, 1 million high-quality reads, each with a distinct molecular identifier, were randomly selected from each sample. Reads with shared molecular identifiers were discarded instead of being binned into consensus sequences. CDR3 identification, clonotype clustering and error correction used MiTCR with a Q25 quality threshold and the strictest error-elimination algorithm. A nonparametric unseen species model using Euler transformation provided a lower-bound estimate of total TCR beta diversity. TCRdb reprocessed the public reads (quality trimming at Q25 with fastp, clone calling with MiXCR) and kept in-frame beta chains. Entries that share a CDR3 protein sequence are merged under the most common genes and DNA. Clone size and V and J calls follow TCRdb, not the original study. For this sample there are about a million distinct CDR3 sequences; approximately 49% appear just once. Of the sample, roughly an eighth falls within the top ten clones.

Findings and caveats that apply to the study as a whole: Since profiling was done on bulk unsorted PBMCs, naive and antigen-experienced compartments could not be conclusively compared. Total diversity estimates from one million sequenced T cells were considered lower bounds and underestimates. The CMV infection status of donors was not known, potentially confounding age-related changes in expanded clonotypes. There was a strong correlation between observed TCR beta diversity and the percentage of naive T cells measured by flow cytometry. The long-lived group showed more naive CD4+ T cells, fewer expanded clones and increased TCR diversity than the aged group, suggesting age selection. Observed TCR beta diversity per million T cells fell roughly linearly with age, and a significant reduction was already apparent by age around 44.

Sequencing used blood. This clonotype was sampled from a man younger than 45 in good health. The rearrangement combines TRBV5-4 with TRBJ2-1; 9 junctional bases match TRBD2. Here the CDR3 is given as CASSLASGGNYNEQFF. The DNA sequence is TGTGCCAGCAGCTTGGCCAGCGGGGGGAACTACAATGAGCAGTTCTTC. The entire variable domain, with the stretches around the CDR3 drawn from the reference TRBV5-4 and TRBJ2-1 proteins, is ETGVTQSPTHLIKTRGQQVTLRCSSQSGHNTVSWYQQALGQGPQFIFQYYREEENGRGNFPPRFSGLQFPNYSSELNVNALELDDSALYLCASSLASGGNYNEQFFGPGTRLTVL.